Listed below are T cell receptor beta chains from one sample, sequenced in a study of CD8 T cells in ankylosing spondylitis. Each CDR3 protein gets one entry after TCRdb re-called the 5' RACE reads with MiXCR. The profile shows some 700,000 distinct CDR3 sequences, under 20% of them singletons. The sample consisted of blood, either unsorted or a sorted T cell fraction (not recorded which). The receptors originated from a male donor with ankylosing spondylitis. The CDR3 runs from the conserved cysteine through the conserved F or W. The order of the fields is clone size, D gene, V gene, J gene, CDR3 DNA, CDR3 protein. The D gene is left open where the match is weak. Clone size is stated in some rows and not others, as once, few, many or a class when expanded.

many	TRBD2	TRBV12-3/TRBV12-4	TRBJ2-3	TGTGCCAGCAGATTCACGACTAGCGGCACAGATACGCAGTATTTT	CASRFTTSGTDTQYF
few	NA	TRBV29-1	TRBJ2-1	TGCAGCGTCGGGGCGGGGCTTCGCTACAATGAGCAGTTCTTC	CSVGAGLRYNEQFF
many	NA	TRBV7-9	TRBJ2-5	TGTGCCAGCAGCCCAAACTCTCGAGAGGGAGAGACCCAGTACTTC	CASSPNSREGETQYF
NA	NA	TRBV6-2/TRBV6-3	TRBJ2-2	TGTGCCAGCAGTTACTCGGGGAGGAGTAACCCACCGAACACCGGGGAGCTGTTTTTT	CASSYSGRSNPPNTGELFF
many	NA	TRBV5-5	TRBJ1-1	TGTGCCAGCAGCTTCGGGACGGATGAAGCTTTCTTT	CASSFGTDEAFF
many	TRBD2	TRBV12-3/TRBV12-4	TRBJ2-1	TGTGCCAGCAGTCCAGGACTAGCGGGAGTGGGTTTCAATGAGCAGTTCTTC	CASSPGLAGVGFNEQFF
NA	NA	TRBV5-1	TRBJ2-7	TGCGCCAGCAGCTTGGAACCCCGTGCCAGGGTATACGAGCAGTACTTC	CASSLEPRARVYEQYF
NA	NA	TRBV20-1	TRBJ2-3	TGCAGTGCTAGAGATCCCCCCGCTAGACCAGATACGCAGTATTTT	CSARDPPARPDTQYF
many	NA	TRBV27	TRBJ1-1	TGTGCCAGCAGTGAGACACTCCCGCTGGACACTGAAGCTTTCTTT	CASSETLPLDTEAFF
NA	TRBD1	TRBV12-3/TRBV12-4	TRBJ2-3	TGTGCCAGCAGCCCCTGGACAGGGGGCACAGATACGCAGTATTTT	CASSPWTGGTDTQYF
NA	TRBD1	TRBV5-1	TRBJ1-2	TGCGCCAGCAGGCAGGAACAGGGGGATGGAGGCTACACCTTC	CASRQEQGDGGYTF
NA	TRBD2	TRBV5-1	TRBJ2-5	TGCGCCAGCAGCCCAAGAAACCTGGGACTAGCGGGACAAGAGACCCAGTACTTC	CASSPRNLGLAGQETQYF
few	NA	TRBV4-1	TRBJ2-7	TGCGCCAGCAGCCTCCAGGTTTTTCCCTCCTACGAGCAGTACTTC	CASSLQVFPSYEQYF
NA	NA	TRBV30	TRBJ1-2	TGTGCCTCCAATGGAGGGGACGGCTACACCTTC	CASNGGDGYTF
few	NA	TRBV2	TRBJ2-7	TGTGCCAGCAGTGTGGCCCCGCCGCCCTACGAGCAGTACTTC	CASSVAPPPYEQYF
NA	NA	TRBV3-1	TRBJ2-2	TGTGCCAGCAGCCAAGTGGGCAGGGAGCCCGGGGAGCTGTTTTTT	CASSQVGREPGELFF
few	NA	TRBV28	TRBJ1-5	TGTGCCAGCAGTCCCTCGGGGGGAAATCAGCCCCAGCATTTT	CASSPSGGNQPQHF
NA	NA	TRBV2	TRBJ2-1	TGTGCCAGCAGGTCCACTAGCTCCCAGTTCTTC	CASRSTSSQFF
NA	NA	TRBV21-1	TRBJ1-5	TGTGCCAGCAGCAAAATCGGGGGCATTGGGTATAGCAATCAGCCCCAGCATTTT	CASSKIGGIGYSNQPQHF
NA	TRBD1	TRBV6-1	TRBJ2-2	TGTGCCAGCAGGTCCCAGGGGGCGGGGACCGGGGAGCTGTTTTTT	CASRSQGAGTGELFF
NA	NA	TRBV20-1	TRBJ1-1	TGCAGTGCTAGACTGAACATGAACACTGAAGCTTTCTTT	CSARLNMNTEAFF
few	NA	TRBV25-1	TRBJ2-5	TGTGCCAGCAGTGAATACGTCGTAGAGACCCAGTACTTC	CASSEYVVETQYF
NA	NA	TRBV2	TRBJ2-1	TGTGCCAGCAGTTTAGGGCTTCTCAATGAGCAGTTCTTC	CASSLGLLNEQFF
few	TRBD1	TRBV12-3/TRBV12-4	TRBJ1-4	TGTGCCAGCAGGGCCGGGACAGGGTTCGAAAAACTGTTTTTT	CASRAGTGFEKLFF
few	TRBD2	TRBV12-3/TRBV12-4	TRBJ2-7	TGTGCCAGCAGCTTAGCGGGAGATGGGTACGAGCAGTACTTC	CASSLAGDGYEQYF
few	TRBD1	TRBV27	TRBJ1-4	TGTGCCAGCAGTCCCCAATCCTTCGGACAGGGAAATTTTAAACTGTTTTTT	CASSPQSFGQGNFKLFF
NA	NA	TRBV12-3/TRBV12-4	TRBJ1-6	TGTGCCAGCAGTTTAGGTGGATTCACCCTCCACTTT	CASSLGGFTLHF
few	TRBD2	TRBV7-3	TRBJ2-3	TGTGCCAGCAGCTTCCGAACTAGCGGGGTAGGGGACCCAGATACGCAGTATTTT	CASSFRTSGVGDPDTQYF
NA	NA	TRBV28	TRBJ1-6	TGTGCCAGCAGTCCCTCCGGGACCCTCCACTTT	CASSPSGTLHF
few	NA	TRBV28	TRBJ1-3	TGTGCCAGCACGGGGGGGCTTGGAAACACCATATATTTT	CASTGGLGNTIYF
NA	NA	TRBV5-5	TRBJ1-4	TGTGCCAGCAGCCCCGATAGCTTTAATGAAAAACTGTTTTTT	CASSPDSFNEKLFF
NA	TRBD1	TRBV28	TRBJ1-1	TGTGCCAGCACGCCGAATCGACAGGGCGTCACTGAAGCTTTCTTT	CASTPNRQGVTEAFF
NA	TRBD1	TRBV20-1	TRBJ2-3	TGCAGTGCTAGCCCGGGACAGGGGTCCTATGGTACGCAGTATTTT	CSASPGQGSYGTQYF
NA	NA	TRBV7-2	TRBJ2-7	TGTGCCAGCAGCTTAGCTTCCGATACCGGTTACGAGCAGTACTTC	CASSLASDTGYEQYF
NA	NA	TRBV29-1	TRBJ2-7	TGCAGCGCCGGGCCGGGAAATTCGGGCGAGCAGTACTTC	CSAGPGNSGEQYF
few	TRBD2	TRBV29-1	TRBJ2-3	TGCAGCGTGCCTAGACGGGAGGCGCCAGATACGCAGTATTTT	CSVPRREAPDTQYF
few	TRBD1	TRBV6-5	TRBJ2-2	TGTGCCAGCAGTTACTTGTTAGGGACAGGGAACACCGGGGAGCTGTTTTTT	CASSYLLGTGNTGELFF
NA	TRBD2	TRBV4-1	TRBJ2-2	TGCGCCAGCAGCCAATTAGCGGGGGGGCTGATCACCGGGGAGCTGTTTTTT	CASSQLAGGLITGELFF
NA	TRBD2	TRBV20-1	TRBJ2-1	TGCAGTGCTCCTGGGAGGGCTAGCGGGAGTCCGAATGAGCAGTTCTTC	CSAPGRASGSPNEQFF
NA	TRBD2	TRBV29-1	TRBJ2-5	TGCAGCGCCGAACTAGCGGGAGCGGAGACCCAGTACTTC	CSAELAGAETQYF
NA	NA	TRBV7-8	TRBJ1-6	TGTGCCAGCAGCTCCCGGGGCCCCGGCCTTGATTCACCCCTCCACTTT	CASSSRGPGLDSPLHF
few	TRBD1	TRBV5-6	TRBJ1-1	TGTGCCAGCAGCTTGGGCGCCGGCAGGGGGTGGGGTGAAGACACTGAAGCTTTCTTT	CASSLGAGRGWGEDTEAFF
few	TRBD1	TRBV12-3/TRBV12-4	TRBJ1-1	TGTGCCAGCAGGCCTCAGGGGGCTGAAGCTTTCTTT	CASRPQGAEAFF
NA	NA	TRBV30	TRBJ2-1	TGTGCCTGGAGTGTAGTGCAGGGGTACAATGAGCAGTTCTTC	CAWSVVQGYNEQFF
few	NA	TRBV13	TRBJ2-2	TGTGCCAGCAGCTCCGCCCCGGGAACCGGGGAGCTGTTTTTT	CASSSAPGTGELFF
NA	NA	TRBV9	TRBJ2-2	TGTGCCAGCAGCGTACCCACTGAGGCCGGGGAGCTGTTTTTT	CASSVPTEAGELFF
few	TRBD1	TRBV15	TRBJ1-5	TGTGCCACCAGGGAGGGGGCGGTTAGCAATCAGCCCCAGCATTTT	CATREGAVSNQPQHF
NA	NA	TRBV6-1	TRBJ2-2	TGTGCCAGCAGCCCTTTGAGCAGGCTAGACACCGGGGAGCTGTTTTTT	CASSPLSRLDTGELFF
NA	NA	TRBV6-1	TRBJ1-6	TGTGCCAGCAGTGAAGGGGGGGGGTACTCACCCCTCCACTTT	CASSEGGGYSPLHF
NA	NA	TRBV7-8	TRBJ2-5	TGTGCCAGCAGCCCCCCTTTCGGGACCCAGTACCAAGAGACCCAGTACTTC	CASSPPFGTQYQETQYF
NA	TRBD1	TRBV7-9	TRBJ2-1	TGTGCCAGCAGCTTAGCGACAGGGAACCATGAGCAGTTCTTC	CASSLATGNHEQFF
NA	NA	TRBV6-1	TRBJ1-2	TGTGCCAGCAGTGATTTAGTTGATGGCTACACCTTC	CASSDLVDGYTF
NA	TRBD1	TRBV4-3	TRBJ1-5	TGCGCCAGCAGCCAGAAACCAGGGGGGACAGGCGTAAATCAGCCCCAGCATTTT	CASSQKPGGTGVNQPQHF
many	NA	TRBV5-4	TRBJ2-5	TGTGCCAGCAGCCTTTTCCAAGAGACCCAGTACTTC	CASSLFQETQYF
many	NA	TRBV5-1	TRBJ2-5	TGTGCCAGCAGTTTAGCGGCAGGGGGAGAGACCCAGTACTTC	CASSLAAGGETQYF
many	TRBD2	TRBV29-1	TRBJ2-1	TGCAGCGGACTAGCGGGCTCCTACAATGAGCAGTTCTTC	CSGLAGSYNEQFF
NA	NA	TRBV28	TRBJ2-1	TGTGCCAGCAGTTTGGGTGTGCCCTACAATGAGCAGTTCTTC	CASSLGVPYNEQFF